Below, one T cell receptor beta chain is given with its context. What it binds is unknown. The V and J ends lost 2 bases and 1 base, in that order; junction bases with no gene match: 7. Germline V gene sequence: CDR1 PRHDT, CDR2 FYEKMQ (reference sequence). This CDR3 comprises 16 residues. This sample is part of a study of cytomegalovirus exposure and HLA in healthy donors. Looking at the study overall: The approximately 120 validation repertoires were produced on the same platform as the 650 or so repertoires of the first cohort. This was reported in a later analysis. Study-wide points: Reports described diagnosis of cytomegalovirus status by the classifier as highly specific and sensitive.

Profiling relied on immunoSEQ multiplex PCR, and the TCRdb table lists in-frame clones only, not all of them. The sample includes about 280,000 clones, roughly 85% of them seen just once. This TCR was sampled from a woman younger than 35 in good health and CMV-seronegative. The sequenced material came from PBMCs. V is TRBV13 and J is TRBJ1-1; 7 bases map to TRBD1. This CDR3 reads CASSLPQGGTNTEAFF. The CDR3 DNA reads TGTGCCAGCAGCTTACCTCAGGGGGGCACGAACACTGAAGCTTTCTTT.